This record covers a single T cell receptor (beta chain). Its antigen is unknown. Reverse transcribed after extraction, RNA yielded cDNA as the sequencing template. Clones were read by immunoSEQ multiplex PCR, and TCRdb kept only the in-frame ones, dropping some. This sample yields approximately 150,000 clones, of which 62% are seen a single time; 35% to 40% belongs to the top ten. Trimming cost V 7 bases and J 4 bases, with 13 bases left between them. Per germline, CDR1 SQVTM and CDR2 ANQGSEA. The CDR3 totals 12 residues. This sample stems from a study of CD8+ T cells in alopecia areata. Findings and limits, study-wide: Higher clonality was seen in lesional scalp than in normal scalp, especially in alopecia totalis/universalis. TCR sharing was clearer in mice than between patients, perhaps partly owing to patient HLA diversity.

V gene TRBV29-1 combines with J gene TRBJ1-2; no definite D call. The receptor was derived from a human donor in good health. The specimen was CD8+ T cells sorted from blood. The CDR3 DNA reads TGCAGCGCCTTGACGACATTCTATGGCTACACCTTC. Translated, it gives CSALTTFYGYTF.